This T cell receptor (beta chain) was documented in a study of control samples from healthy donors and cancer patients. This CDR3 comprises 12 residues. Germline CDR1 is LGHDT and CDR2 is YNNKEL (reference sequence). Trimming left V 8 bases short and J 0 bases short, with 7 bases between. The protocol was immunoSEQ multiplex PCR, while the TCRdb copy is restricted to in-frame clones and leaves out a portion. In the table there are about 120,000 clones, around 89% of which are singletons. The clonotype comes from a man aged 45-65 years in good health. Sequenced material: blood. The V call is TRBV3-1 (or the pseudogene TRBV3-2), the J call TRBJ1-1, with a tentative D call TRBD1 (5 bases). The DNA of the CDR3 is TGTGCCAGCTCAGGGATGAACACTGAAGCTTTCTTT. It translates to CASSGMNTEAFF.